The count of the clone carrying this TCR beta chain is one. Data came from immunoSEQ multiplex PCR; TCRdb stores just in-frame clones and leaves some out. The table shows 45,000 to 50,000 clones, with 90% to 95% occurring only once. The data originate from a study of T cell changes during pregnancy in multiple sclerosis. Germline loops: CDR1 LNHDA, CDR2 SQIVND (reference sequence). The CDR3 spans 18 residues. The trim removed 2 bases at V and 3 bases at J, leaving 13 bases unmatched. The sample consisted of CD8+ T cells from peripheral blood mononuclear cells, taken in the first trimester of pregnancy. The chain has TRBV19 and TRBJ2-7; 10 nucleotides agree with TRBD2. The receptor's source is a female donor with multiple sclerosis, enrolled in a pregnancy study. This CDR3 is CASSINVIGLAGDYEQYF. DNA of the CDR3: TGTGCCAGTAGTATAAATGTGATCGGGCTAGCGGGAGACTACGAGCAGTACTTC. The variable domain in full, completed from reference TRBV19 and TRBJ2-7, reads DGGITQSPKYLFRKEGQNVTLSCEQNLNHDAMYWYRQDPGQGLRLIYYSQIVNDFQKGDIAEGYSVSREKKESFPLTVTSAQKNPTAFYLCASSINVIGLAGDYEQYFGPGTRLTVT.